These 19 T cell receptor beta chains were sequenced from one sample in a study of T cells in Graves' hyperthyroidism and ophthalmopathy. TCR beta CDR3 regions were amplified from RNA. HTBI primers were used for first-round RT-PCR of the TCR CDR3. MiXCR was run by TCRdb on the multiplex PCR reads, yielding one entry per CDR3 protein. This repertoire shows about 270,000 distinct CDR3 sequences, about 20% found once; its top ten account for around 60%. Input material: blood. Every receptor here comes from a man between 25 and 39 years old with Graves' ophthalmopathy.

This sequence joins TRBV6-2 or TRBV6-3 and TRBJ1-6; 8 nucleotides agree with TRBD1. The V gene's germline CDR1 is MNHEY and CDR2 SVGEGT. This CDR3 is built from 18 residues. The V gene end was trimmed by 6 bases and the J gene end by 13 bases; junction bases not matched to a gene: 23. The CDR3 loop reads CASSSHYSGELRDRPLHF. For the CDR3, the DNA is TGTGCCAGCAGCAGCCACTACAGCGGGGAACTACGGGACAGGCCCCTCCACTTT.

Only a few counts were recorded for this clonotype. This sequence joins TRBV7-8 and TRBJ1-1; no clear D. The V gene lost 5 bases and the J gene lost 1 base, with 14 bases spanning the gap. Germline CDR1 reads SGHVS; CDR2 reads FQNEAQ. The CDR3 has 15 residues. As DNA, the CDR3 is TGTGCCAGCAGCCTATTTAGAGAAGGGAACACTGAAGCTTTCTTT. This sequence encodes CASSLFREGNTEAFF.

This clonotype was detected a few times. The chain recombines TRBV6-1 with TRBJ1-1; maybe TRBD1 (5 bases). Germline V gene data show CDR1 as MNHNS and CDR2 as SASEGT. V was cut by 7 bases and J by 6 bases, with 15 bases left in between. The CDR3 contains 13 residues. The DNA for the CDR3 is TGTGCCAGCATCGAGTCGGGGGTAGCTGAAGCTTTCTTT. Encoded protein: CASIESGVAEAFF.

This clonotype was recorded many times. V usage is TRBV3-1 and J usage is TRBJ2-1, with TRBD1 as a possible D gene (6 bases). V was clipped by 1 base and J by 8 bases, with 12 bases between them. The CDR3 runs 14 residues. Looked up from germline, CDR1 is LGHDT and CDR2 is YNNKEL (reference sequence). CDR3 nucleotides: TGTGCCAGCAGCCAAGTTTTCAGGGGAGATGAGCAGTTCTTC. This codes for CASSQVFRGDEQFF.

This chain uses TRBV12-3 or TRBV12-4 with TRBJ1-1, with TRBD1 matching over 7 bases. Trimming cost V 5 bases and J 3 bases; bases outside gene matches: 12. CDR3 length: 16 residues. The CDR3 DNA reads as TGTGCCAGCAGTGGACTACAGGGGTTAAAGGACACTGAAGCTTTCTTT. The encoded protein is CASSGLQGLKDTEAFF.

The V gene is TRBV20-1, the J gene TRBJ2-6; D uncertain. Germline CDR1 DFQATT, CDR2 SNEGSKA (reference sequence). The CDR3 consists of 14 residues. V shed 6 bases and J shed 1 base, with 10 bases lying between them. The CDR3 coding sequence is TGCAGTGCCCAGGAGCGATCTGGGGCCAACGTCCTGACTTTC. This gives the protein CSAQERSGANVLTF.

J is TRBJ2-3 and V is TRBV11-1, with 7 nucleotides matching TRBD2. Germline V gene lookup returns CDR1 SGHAT and CDR2 FQDESV (reference sequence). The CDR3 covers 16 residues. The V gene end was trimmed by 6 bases and the J gene end by 4 bases; junction bases not matched to a gene: 13. This chain's CDR3 is CASSARDYTMSDTQYF. The CDR3 DNA reads as TGTGCCAGCAGTGCCCGGGACTATACCATGTCAGATACGCAGTATTTT.

This clonotype was recorded a few times. V and J are TRBV24-1 and TRBJ2-1; TRBD1 matches 12 bases. Per germline, CDR1 KGHDR and CDR2 SFDVKD. The CDR3 length is 18 residues. With V trimmed by 3 bases and J by 7 bases, 12 bases remained unmatched. This CDR3 reads CATSDPGSGTGGRNEQFF. The DNA of the CDR3 is TGTGCCACCAGTGATCCAGGGAGTGGGACAGGGGGCAGGAATGAGCAGTTCTTC.

This clonotype was found a few times. The rearrangement links TRBV4-1 to TRBJ1-1; tentatively, D is TRBD1 (6 bases). The V end lost 1 base, the J end lost 0 bases, and 12 bases lay between the germline ends. Germline CDR1 is MGHRA and CDR2 is YSYEKL. The CDR3 has 16 residues. CDR3 nucleotides: TGCGCCAGCAGCCAAGGGGCAGGGGTAATGAACACTGAAGCTTTCTTT. It is translated as CASSQGAGVMNTEAFF.

This clonotype was detected ten times or more. V usage is TRBV2 and J usage is TRBJ2-7, with D tentatively TRBD2 (6 bases). CDR1 SNHLY and CDR2 FYNNEI come from the germline V gene. The V gene lost 8 bases and the J gene lost 3 bases, with 17 bases spanning the gap. This CDR3 has 14 residues. Here the CDR3 reads CASAAQGSGYEQYF. In nucleotides, the CDR3 is TGTGCCAGCGCCGCTCAGGGTAGCGGCTACGAGCAGTACTTC.

This clonotype was counted a few times. The V call is TRBV28, the J call TRBJ1-3; 7 positions match TRBD1. V lost 7 bases, J lost 0 bases, and 0 bases stayed unmatched. CDR1 is MDHEN, CDR2 SYDVKM, per germline. CDR3 length: 13 amino acids. As DNA, the CDR3 is TGTGCCAGCACAGGGGGCTCTGGAAACACCATATATTTT. Translating it yields CASTGGSGNTIYF.

This clonotype was picked up many times. The chain joins TRBV5-1 to TRBJ1-5, with D possibly matching TRBD1 (5 bases). The V end lost 4 bases, the J end lost 0 bases, and 14 bases lay between the germline ends. In germline, CDR1 is SGHRS, CDR2 YFSETQ. The CDR3 loop spans 16 amino acids. DNA of the CDR3: TGCGCCAGCAGCCCCGGGACGGGGAATAGCAATCAGCCCCAGCATTTT. The encoded protein is CASSPGTGNSNQPQHF.

The chain joins TRBV5-6 to TRBJ2-3; no definite D call. The V end lost 4 bases, the J end lost 4 bases, and 13 bases lay between the germline ends. The CDR3 runs to 14 residues. Germline V gene sequence: CDR1 SGHDT, CDR2 YYEEEE. This CDR3 is CASSPLAAPDTQYF. Written as DNA, the CDR3 is TGTGCCAGCAGCCCCCTTGCGGCCCCAGATACGCAGTATTTT.

The chain is built from TRBV19 and TRBJ2-1; D remains ambiguous. This CDR3 has 17 amino acids. Deletions cut 3 bases from V and 2 bases from J, with 17 bases between. Germline assignment: CDR1 LNHDA and CDR2 SQIVND (reference sequence). In nucleotides, the CDR3 is TGTGCCAGTAGTATTAGGTTGCGGAACAATCCCTACAATGAGCAGTTCTTC. This sequence encodes CASSIRLRNNPYNEQFF. Full variable domain (outside the CDR3, taken from reference TRBV19 and TRBJ2-1): DGGITQSPKYLFRKEGQNVTLSCEQNLNHDAMYWYRQDPGQGLRLIYYSQIVNDFQKGDIAEGYSVSREKKESFPLTVTSAQKNPTAFYLCASSIRLRNNPYNEQFFGPGTRLTVL.

This chain uses TRBV30 with TRBJ1-1; TRBD1 might be the D (6 bases). V was pared by 4 bases and J by 8 bases, with 17 bases between. The CDR3 runs 13 residues. CDR1 GTSNPN and CDR2 SVGIG come from the germline V gene (reference sequence). CDR3: CAWTRGAKSEAFF. The CDR3 DNA sequence: TGTGCCTGGACTCGGGGGGCCAAATCCGAAGCTTTCTTT.

The chain combines TRBV6-2 or TRBV6-3 with TRBJ2-5, with TRBD2 identical over 8 bases. CDR3 length: 13 amino acids. Germline CDR1 reads MNHEY; CDR2 reads SVGEGT. Trimming at V came to 6 bases and at J to 10 bases, leaving 10 bases not matched to a gene. The CDR3 region has the DNA TGTGCCAGCAGACCCGGGGGGGTGGACCGCCAGTACTTC. This codes for CASRPGGVDRQYF.

This clonotype was picked up many times. The chain joins TRBV18 to TRBJ2-7; possibly TRBD2 for D (5 bases). Trimming took 4 bases from V and 3 from J, leaving 16 bases between them. Germline lookup yields CDR1 KGHSH and CDR2 LQKENI. The CDR3 loop spans 15 amino acids. The DNA for the CDR3 is TGTGCCAGCTCACGCCGGGGAAGGGCAGACTACGAGCAGTACTTC. It is translated as CASSRRGRADYEQYF.

This chain connects TRBV5-1 to TRBJ1-6; TRBD1 matches at 8 bases. The CDR3 spans 14 residues. Germline lookup yields CDR1 SGHRS and CDR2 YFSETQ. Trimming cost V 1 base and J 8 bases; bases outside gene matches: 2. CDR3 sequence reads: CASSLPTGDSPLHF. CDR3 in DNA: TGCGCCAGCAGCTTGCCGACAGGGGATTCACCCCTCCACTTT. The full variable domain, with the rest looked up from reference TRBV5-1 and TRBJ1-6, is KAGVTQTPRYLIKTRGQQVTLSCSPISGHRSVSWYQQTPGQGLQFLFEYFSETQRNKGNFPGRFSGRQFSNSRSEMNVSTLELGDSALYLCASSLPTGDSPLHFGNGTRLTVT.

Points on this clonotype: Germline and junction disagree at one end, which may indicate a read error. The J gene is TRBJ2-1, the V gene TRBV7-9; 12 bases fit TRBD2. The CDR3 has 17 amino acids. From germline, CDR1 is SEHNR and CDR2 FQNEAQ (reference sequence). As DNA, the CDR3 is TGTGCCAGCAGCTTAGTTGAGACTAGCGGGAGTTATAATGGGCAGTTCTTC. Its protein product is CASSLVETSGSYNGQFF.